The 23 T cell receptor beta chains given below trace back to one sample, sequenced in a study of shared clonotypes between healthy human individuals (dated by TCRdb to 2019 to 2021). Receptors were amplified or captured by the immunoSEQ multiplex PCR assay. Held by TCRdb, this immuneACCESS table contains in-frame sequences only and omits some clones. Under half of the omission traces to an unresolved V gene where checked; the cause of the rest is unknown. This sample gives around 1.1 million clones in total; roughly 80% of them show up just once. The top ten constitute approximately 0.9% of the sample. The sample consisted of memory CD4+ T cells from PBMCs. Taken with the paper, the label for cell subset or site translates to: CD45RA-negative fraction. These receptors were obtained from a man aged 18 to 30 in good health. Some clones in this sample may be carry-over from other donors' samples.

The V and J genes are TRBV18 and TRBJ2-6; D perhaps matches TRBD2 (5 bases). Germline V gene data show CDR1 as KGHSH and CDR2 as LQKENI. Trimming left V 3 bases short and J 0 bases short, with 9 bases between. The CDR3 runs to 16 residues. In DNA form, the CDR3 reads TGTGCCAGCTCACCCCTAACTAGCTCTGGGGCCAACGTCCTGACTTTC. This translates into CASSPLTSSGANVLTF.

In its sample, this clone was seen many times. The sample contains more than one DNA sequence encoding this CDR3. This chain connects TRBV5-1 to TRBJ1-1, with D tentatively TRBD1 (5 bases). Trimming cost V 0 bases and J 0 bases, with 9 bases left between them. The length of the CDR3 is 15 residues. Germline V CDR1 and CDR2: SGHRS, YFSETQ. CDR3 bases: TGCGCCAGCAGCTTGGGGCCAGGGATGAACACTGAAGCTTTCTTT. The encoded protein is CASSLGPGMNTEAFF.

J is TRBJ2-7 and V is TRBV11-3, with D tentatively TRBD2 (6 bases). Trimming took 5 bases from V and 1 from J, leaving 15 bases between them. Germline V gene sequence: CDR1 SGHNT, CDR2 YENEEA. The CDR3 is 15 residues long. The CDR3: CASSPRGEVSYEQYF. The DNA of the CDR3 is TGTGCCAGCAGCCCGCGAGGGGAGGTGTCCTACGAGCAGTACTTC.

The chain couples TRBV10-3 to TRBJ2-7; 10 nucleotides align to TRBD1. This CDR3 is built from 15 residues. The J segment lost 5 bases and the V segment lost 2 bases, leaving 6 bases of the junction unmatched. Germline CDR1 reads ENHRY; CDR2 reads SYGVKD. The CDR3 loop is CAISEPGQGTDEQYF. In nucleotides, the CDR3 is TGTGCCATCAGTGAGCCGGGACAGGGGACCGACGAGCAGTACTTC.

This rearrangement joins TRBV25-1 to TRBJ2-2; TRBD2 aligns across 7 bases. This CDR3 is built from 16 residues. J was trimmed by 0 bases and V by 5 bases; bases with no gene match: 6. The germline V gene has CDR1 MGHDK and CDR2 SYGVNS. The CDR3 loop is CASSPQTSPNTGELFF. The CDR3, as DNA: TGTGCCAGCAGTCCTCAGACTAGCCCGAACACCGGGGAGCTGTTTTTT.

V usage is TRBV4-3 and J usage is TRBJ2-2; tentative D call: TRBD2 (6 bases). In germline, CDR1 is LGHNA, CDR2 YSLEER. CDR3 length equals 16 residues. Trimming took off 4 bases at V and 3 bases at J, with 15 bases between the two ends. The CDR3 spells CASSPHGSRDTGELFF. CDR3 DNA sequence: TGCGCCAGCAGCCCCCACGGGAGCCGGGACACCGGGGAGCTGTTTTTT.

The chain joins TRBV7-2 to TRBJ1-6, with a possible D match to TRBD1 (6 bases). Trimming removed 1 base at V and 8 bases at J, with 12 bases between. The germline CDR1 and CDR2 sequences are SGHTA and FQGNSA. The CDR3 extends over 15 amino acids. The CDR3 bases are TGTGCCAGCAGCTTAGAGGCAGGGGTTGATTCACCCCTCCACTTT. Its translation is CASSLEAGVDSPLHF.

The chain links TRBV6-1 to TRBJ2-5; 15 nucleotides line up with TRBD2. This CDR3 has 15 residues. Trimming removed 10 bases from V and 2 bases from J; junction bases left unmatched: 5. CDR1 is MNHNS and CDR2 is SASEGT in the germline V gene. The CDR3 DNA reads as TGTGCCACCTGGACTAGCGGGAGGGGTCAAGAGACCCAGTACTTC. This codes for CATWTSGRGQETQYF.

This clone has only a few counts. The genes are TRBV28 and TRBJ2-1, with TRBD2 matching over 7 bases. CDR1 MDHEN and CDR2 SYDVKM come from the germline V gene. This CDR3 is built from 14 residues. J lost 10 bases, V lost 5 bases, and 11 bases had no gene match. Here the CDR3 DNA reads TGTGCCAGCAGTCCCAGTTTTGGGGGAGGGGAGCAGTTCTTC. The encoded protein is CASSPSFGGGEQFF.

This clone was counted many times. This CDR3 reads CASSLEPGGYEQYF. CDR3 nucleotides: TGTGCCAGCAGTTTAGAGCCAGGGGGCTACGAGCAGTACTTC. The chain couples TRBV27 to TRBJ2-7; TRBD1 matches 7 bases. Per the germline V gene, CDR1 is MNHEY and CDR2 is SMNVEV (reference sequence). The V gene end was trimmed by 2 bases and the J gene end by 3 bases; junction bases not matched to a gene: 4. This CDR3 spans 14 amino acids.

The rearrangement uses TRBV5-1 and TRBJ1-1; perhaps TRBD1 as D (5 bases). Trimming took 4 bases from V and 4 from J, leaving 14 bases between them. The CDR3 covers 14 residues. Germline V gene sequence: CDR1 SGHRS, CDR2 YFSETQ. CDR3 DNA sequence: TGCGCCAGCAGCGGTTGGCAGGGCCCCACTGAAGCTTTCTTT. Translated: CASSGWQGPTEAFF. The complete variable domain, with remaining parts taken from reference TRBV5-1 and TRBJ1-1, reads KAGVTQTPRYLIKTRGQQVTLSCSPISGHRSVSWYQQTPGQGLQFLFEYFSETQRNKGNFPGRFSGRQFSNSRSEMNVSTLELGDSALYLCASSGWQGPTEAFFGQGTRLTVV.

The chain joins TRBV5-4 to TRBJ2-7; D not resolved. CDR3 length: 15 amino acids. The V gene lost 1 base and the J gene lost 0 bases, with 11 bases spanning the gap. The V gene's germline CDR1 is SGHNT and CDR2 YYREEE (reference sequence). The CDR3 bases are TGTGCCAGCAGCTTGTCGGGCTTAAGCTCCTACGAGCAGTACTTC. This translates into CASSLSGLSSYEQYF.

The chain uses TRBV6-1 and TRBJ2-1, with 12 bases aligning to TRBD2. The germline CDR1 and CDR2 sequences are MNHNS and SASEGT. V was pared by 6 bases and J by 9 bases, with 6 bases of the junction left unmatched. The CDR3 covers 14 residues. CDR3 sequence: CASSPGLAGFEQFF. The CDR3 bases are TGTGCCAGCAGCCCGGGACTAGCGGGTTTTGAGCAGTTCTTC.

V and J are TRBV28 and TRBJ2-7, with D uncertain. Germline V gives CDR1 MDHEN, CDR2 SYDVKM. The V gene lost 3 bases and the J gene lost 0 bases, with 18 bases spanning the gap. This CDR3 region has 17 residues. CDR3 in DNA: TGTGCCAGCAGTTTTACCTACCTCGGCCCTCTCTCCTACGAGCAGTACTTC. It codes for CASSFTYLGPLSYEQYF.

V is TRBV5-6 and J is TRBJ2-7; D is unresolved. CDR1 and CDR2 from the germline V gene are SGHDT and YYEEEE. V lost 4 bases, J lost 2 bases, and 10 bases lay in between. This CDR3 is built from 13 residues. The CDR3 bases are TGTGCCAGCAGCCTAGTCCAAACCTACGAGCAGTACTTC. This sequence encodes CASSLVQTYEQYF.

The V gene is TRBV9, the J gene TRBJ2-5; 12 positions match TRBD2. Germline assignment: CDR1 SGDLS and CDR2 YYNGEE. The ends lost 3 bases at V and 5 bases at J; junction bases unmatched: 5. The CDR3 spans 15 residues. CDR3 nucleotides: TGTGCCAGCAGCGGGACCGGGACTAGCGGGGAGACCCAGTACTTC. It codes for CASSGTGTSGETQYF.

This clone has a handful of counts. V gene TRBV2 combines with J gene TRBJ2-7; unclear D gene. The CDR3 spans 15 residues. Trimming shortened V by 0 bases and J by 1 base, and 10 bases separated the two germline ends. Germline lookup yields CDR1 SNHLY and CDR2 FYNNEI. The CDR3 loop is CASSEASSRSYEQYF. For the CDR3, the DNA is TGTGCCAGCAGTGAAGCATCCAGCCGGTCCTACGAGCAGTACTTC.

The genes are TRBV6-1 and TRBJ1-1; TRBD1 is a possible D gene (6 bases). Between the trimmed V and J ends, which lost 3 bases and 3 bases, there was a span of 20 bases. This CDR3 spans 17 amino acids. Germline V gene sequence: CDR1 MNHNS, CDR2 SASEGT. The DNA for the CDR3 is TGTGCCAGCAGTGACCGGACCAGGGGTAAAAAGGACACTGAAGCTTTCTTT. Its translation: CASSDRTRGKKDTEAFF.

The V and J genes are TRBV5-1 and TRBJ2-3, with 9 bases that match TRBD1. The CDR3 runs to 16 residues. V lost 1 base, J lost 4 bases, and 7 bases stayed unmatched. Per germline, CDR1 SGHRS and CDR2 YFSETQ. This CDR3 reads CASSLPGQGLADTQYF. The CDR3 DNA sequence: TGCGCCAGCAGCTTGCCGGGACAGGGATTAGCAGATACGCAGTATTTT.

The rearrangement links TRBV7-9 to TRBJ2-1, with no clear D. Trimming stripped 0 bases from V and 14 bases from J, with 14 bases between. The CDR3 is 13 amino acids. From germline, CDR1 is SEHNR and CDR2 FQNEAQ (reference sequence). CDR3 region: CASSLAQRPSKFF. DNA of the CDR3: TGTGCCAGCAGCTTAGCTCAACGGCCCAGTAAGTTCTTC.

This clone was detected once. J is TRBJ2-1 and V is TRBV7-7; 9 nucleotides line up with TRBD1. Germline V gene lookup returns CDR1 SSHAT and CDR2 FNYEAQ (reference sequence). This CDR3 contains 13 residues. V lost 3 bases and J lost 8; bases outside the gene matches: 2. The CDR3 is CASSFRQGDEQFF. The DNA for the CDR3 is TGTGCCAGCAGCTTCAGACAGGGGGATGAGCAGTTCTTC.

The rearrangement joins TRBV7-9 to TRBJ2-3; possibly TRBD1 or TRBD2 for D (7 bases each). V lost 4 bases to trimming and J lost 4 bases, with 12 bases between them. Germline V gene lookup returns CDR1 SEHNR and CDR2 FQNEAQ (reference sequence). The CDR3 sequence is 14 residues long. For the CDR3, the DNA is TGTGCCAGCAGCTCGACAGGGAGGGCAGATACGCAGTATTTT. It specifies CASSSTGRADTQYF.

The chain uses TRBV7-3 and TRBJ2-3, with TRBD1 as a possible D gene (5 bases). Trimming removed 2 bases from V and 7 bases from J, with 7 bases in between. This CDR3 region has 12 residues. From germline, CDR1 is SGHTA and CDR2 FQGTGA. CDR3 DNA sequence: TGTGCCAGCAGCTTATGGGGCAATACGCAGTATTTT. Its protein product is CASSLWGNTQYF.